The TCR beta chain under discussion was sequenced for a study of shared clonotypes between healthy human individuals (TCRdb year 2020). Looking at the study overall: A few men and two women, aged 18 to 49 years, made up the cohort. For each donor, CD4 naive and CD4 memory were each given three plates, CD8 naive was given two plates, and CD8 memory was given one plate. The study deeply sequenced blood TCR repertoires of several healthy adults to estimate repertoire size and the extent of clonotype sharing between individuals. Libraries were prepared and TCR repertoires were sequenced by different laboratories using diverse techniques, in order to increase sequencing depth and limit assay-specific biases. Between about 0.85 and 10 billion PBMCs per donor were obtained by leukapheresis. Beyond this particular receptor, the publication reports: Rarefaction of sorted-subset datasets indicated incomplete sequencing despite the large sequencing depth. Compared with non-shared clonotypes, the clonotypes found in all four sorted-subset donors had higher generation probabilities. Because the study included a small number of donors, the genetic and exposure-history diversity represented was limited. Estimated clonotype richness was generally larger for naive than for memory subsets. Pairwise subsampling indicated that sequencing depth was expected to affect the degree of clonotype sharing among donors. Sampling was restricted to blood, and TCR repertoires in tissue are likely to differ from TCR repertoires in blood. About 4.5% of naive CD4, 3.5% of naive CD8, 2.3% of memory CD4, and about 0.4% of memory CD8 clonotypes were shared across several donors.

The CDR3 runs 14 amino acids, cysteine and phenylalanine included. Only the CDR3 region is kept as DNA, spanning 42 bases read in frame from base 1. V is shortened by 0 bases, J by 2 bases, and the region joining them spans 8 bases. CDR1 and CDR2, looked up from the germline V gene, are SGHRS and YFSETQ. As to this clone: This clone's antigen is unknown. Base qualities are not provided; no much larger clone lies one nucleotide away.

The donors were healthy, HIV-negative adults who had no recently reported acute infections or vaccinations. All donors were Caucasian adults living in Nashville, Tennessee, USA. Magnetic negative selection was used to enrich CD4+ T cells, after which naive cells were positively selected on CD45RA and the negative fraction became the memory subset. After blood collection by leukapheresis, PBMCs were isolated using Ficoll-Histopaque density gradient centrifugation and then cryopreserved in the vapor phase of liquid nitrogen. Purity and quantity of every magnetically sorted T cell population were checked by analytical flow cytometry. Genomic DNA was isolated from every sorted fraction and measured by UV absorbance on a Nanodrop 2000c. TCR CDR3 regions were amplified from genomic DNA by multiplex PCR using the deep immunoSEQ assay. For each cell subset, the extracted genomic DNA was distributed evenly across all wells of several immunoSEQ 96-well plates, and each plate served as one replicate. Each replicate PCR for sorted subsets received about 180 ng genomic DNA, equal to some 32,000 T cell genomes. Purified libraries were measured with a Qubit 3.0 fluorometer, size-checked on a Bioanalyzer 2100, and measured again with the KAPA Library Quantification kit. A separate single-read 150-cycle Illumina NextSeq 550 flow cell was used to sequence each immunoSEQ 96-well plate. On the study's bioinformatics: Because only junctional sequences without quality scores were contained in the immunoSEQ output, filtering matching that applied to full-length reads could not be performed. Sequences were annotated with PyIR, a Python wrapper for IgBLAST v1.9, and V/J genes and CDR3 were assigned using IMGT germline references. Reads with weak V/J assignments (E-value above 1e-6), missing CDR3, stop codons, out-of-frame junctions, or ambiguous translated residues were removed. V3J clonotypes were defined as sequences sharing the same inferred V gene, J gene, and CDR3 amino acid sequence. Percentage overlap between repertoires was calculated by dividing the number of shared unique clonotypes by the size of the smaller repertoire. Richness of each repertoire was evaluated using RTK rarefaction, the Chao1 estimator, and Recon v2.1 estimates of unobserved clonotypes. OLGA was used to compute generation probabilities for all TCRbeta clonotypes that the gDNA method yielded from a few donors. TCRdb took this table from immuneACCESS and kept in-frame rearrangements with V and J called. Such tables lack part of the clones; where checked against another copy, unresolved V genes explain under half of the gap, and the rest is unexplained. D and trimming were read from the DNA, whereas the V and J calls and clone size are those reported in that table. The sample table lists some 790,000 clones, around 70% of them with a count of one. Approximately 1.8% of the sample lies in the top ten.

The material sequenced was memory CD4+ T cells sorted from blood. The cell subset or site label, read with the paper, signifies: CD45RA-negative fraction. The TCR was taken from a woman aged 30 to 39 in good health. The sequence joins TRBV5-1 to TRBJ1-1, with the D gene too uncertain to name. The CDR3 protein is CASSLGNLNTEAFF. The nucleotide sequence reads TGCGCCAGCAGCTTGGGGAACCTAAACACTGAAGCTTTCTTT.